The 13 T cell receptor beta chains below all came from one sample that was sequenced in a study of T cell clonotyping in hematopoietic cell transplantation. Produced via immunoSEQ multiplex PCR; TCRdb's table is partial and in-frame only. The sample has about 16,000 clones, roughly 88% seen once; the top ten hold around 2.5%. Sequencing was performed on peripheral blood mononuclear cells. These receptors all stem from a man aged 50 to 60 in good health. Some clones in this sample may be carry-over from other donors' samples.

Only one count was recorded for this clone. The rearrangement joins TRBV5-4 to TRBJ2-7; 11 bases are shared with TRBD2. The V segment lost 5 bases and the J segment 4 bases; nucleotides outside the gene matches: 5. CDR1 SGHNT and CDR2 YYREEE come from the germline V gene (reference sequence). There are 14 residues in the CDR3. This CDR3 reads CASSPTSGDYEQYF. CDR3 DNA: TGTGCCAGCAGTCCGACTAGCGGGGATTACGAGCAGTACTTC.

V and J are TRBV7-6 and TRBJ1-6; 7 bases align to TRBD1. V lost 1 base, J lost 9 bases, and 6 bases stayed unmatched. The CDR3 has 15 residues. Germline CDR1 SGHVS, CDR2 FNYEAQ. The CDR3 DNA reads as TGTGCCAGCAGCTTAGGAGGGGGCAGCCTTTCACCCCTCCACTTT. Its protein is CASSLGGGSLSPLHF.

The chain uses TRBV19 and TRBJ2-7; D unclear. The germline V gene has CDR1 LNHDA and CDR2 SQIVND (reference sequence). The CDR3 length is 14 residues. The germline V and J ends were trimmed by 3 bases and 2 bases, with 11 bases remaining between them. The CDR3, as DNA: TGTGCCAGTAGTATCGGTGCGGCGACCTACGAGCAGTACTTC. Its protein product is CASSIGAATYEQYF.

The chain uses TRBV6-5 and TRBJ1-2, with D uncertain. With 0 bases removed from V and 8 bases from J, the gap between germline ends came to 10 bases. The CDR3 has 13 residues. The germline gives CDR1 MNHEY, CDR2 SVGAGI. The CDR3 spells CASSYSAGWGYTF. CDR3 bases: TGTGCCAGCAGTTACTCTGCGGGGTGGGGCTACACCTTC.

The rearrangement links TRBV2 to TRBJ1-1; unclear D gene. Germline V CDR1 and CDR2: SNHLY, FYNNEI. Trimming cost V 9 bases and J 5 bases, with 13 bases left between them. The CDR3 is 12 residues long. The CDR3 DNA reads as TGTGCCAGTAACATTGGGGTAACTGAAGCTTTCTTT. This gives the protein CASNIGVTEAFF.

The chain employs TRBV28 and TRBJ2-7; no clear D. Germline loops: CDR1 MDHEN, CDR2 SYDVKM. V lost 6 bases and J 4 bases, leaving 7 bases between the germline ends. The CDR3 loop spans 11 amino acids. The chain's CDR3 is CASRSDYEQYF. The CDR3 DNA is TGTGCCAGCAGAAGCGATTACGAGCAGTACTTC.

The chain links TRBV30 to TRBJ2-1; 8 bases line up with TRBD1. The CDR3 is made up of 13 amino acids. Germline values: CDR1 GTSNPN, CDR2 SVGIG (reference sequence). The junction had 6 bases not matched to a gene; V was cut back by 5 bases and J by 6 bases. Here the CDR3 reads CAWLQGAGNEQFF. The CDR3 DNA is TGTGCCTGGCTCCAGGGGGCGGGCAATGAGCAGTTCTTC.

This clone was observed once. The chain joins TRBV7-9 to TRBJ1-2; D is undetermined. CDR3 length equals 12 residues. In germline, CDR1 is SEHNR, CDR2 FQNEAQ (reference sequence). V gave up 1 base and J gave up 4 bases, with 4 bases separating them. Written as DNA, the CDR3 is TGTGCCAGCAGCTTAGTGCCCTATGGCTACACCTTC. Amino acid sequence: CASSLVPYGYTF.

This clone was detected only a few times. This chain connects TRBV7-6 to TRBJ2-6; D not certain. Trimming took off 4 bases at V and 2 bases at J, with 6 bases between the two ends. The germline V gene has CDR1 SGHVS and CDR2 FNYEAQ. This CDR3 comprises 14 residues. The CDR3 nucleotides read TGTGCCAGCAGCTCGAAGGCTGGGGCCAACGTCCTGACTTTC. Amino acids: CASSSKAGANVLTF.

This clone was counted only a few times. The J gene is TRBJ1-5, the V gene TRBV9, with D possibly TRBD1 on 6 matching bases. The CDR3 has 14 residues. Germline V gene lookup returns CDR1 SGDLS and CDR2 YYNGEE. Between the trimmed V and J ends, which lost 3 bases and 0 bases, there was a span of 7 bases. As DNA, the CDR3 is TGTGCCAGCAGCGCACAGGGTAGCAATCAGCCCCAGCATTTT. Translating gives CASSAQGSNQPQHF.

This chain links TRBV7-6 with TRBJ2-3; D might be TRBD2 (7 bases). The CDR3 spans 15 residues. Between the trimmed V and J ends, which lost 0 bases and 3 bases, there was a span of 10 bases. Germline V CDR1 and CDR2: SGHVS, FNYEAQ. Here the CDR3 reads CASSLAGGRTDTQYF. The CDR3, as DNA: TGTGCCAGCAGCTTAGCGGGGGGGCGTACAGATACGCAGTATTTT.

This chain links TRBV6-5 with TRBJ1-5, with TRBD1 identical over 7 bases. V dropped 9 bases and J dropped 5; count of bases not matched to a gene: 7. The germline V gene encodes CDR1 MNHEY and CDR2 SVGAGI. This CDR3 has 13 residues. In DNA form, the CDR3 reads TGTGCCAGGTGGGACAGCGCCGATCAGCCCCAGCATTTT. Its protein product is CARWDSADQPQHF.

The chain joins TRBV10-3 to TRBJ2-3, with D tentatively TRBD1 or TRBD2 (5 bases each). The CDR3 is 16 amino acids. Germline-derived CDR1 and CDR2 are ENHRY and SYGVKD. Trimming took off 8 bases at V and 0 bases at J, with 18 bases between the two ends. CDR3 residues: CAIGDGSGTSTDTQYF. The CDR3 region has the DNA TGTGCCATCGGGGACGGAAGCGGAACTAGCACAGATACGCAGTATTTT.